The 8 T cell receptor beta chains listed next were all sequenced from one sample in a study of regulatory T cells in long-lasting Graves disease. Arm-PCR of CDR3 regions and iRepertoire HTBI primers were used to build TCR beta libraries. One entry per CDR3 protein, called by TCRdb with MiXCR from the multiplex PCR reads. The sample gives hundreds of thousands of distinct CDR3 sequences, roughly 13% of which show up once; approximately 9.3% is in the top ten. Time point specified: newly diagnosed GD, antithyroid drugs for less than 3 months. TCR sequences were obtained from RNA taken from PBMCs. These same records also appear under a second study, on T cells in Graves' hyperthyroidism and ophthalmopathy.

The material sequenced was peripheral blood mononuclear cells (PBMCs), taken at new diagnosis, from a patient treated with antithyroid drugs. The receptors originated from a man aged 25-40 years with Graves disease.

The V and J genes are TRBV24-1 and TRBJ2-3; 10 bases are a match to TRBD2. CDR1 is KGHDR, CDR2 SFDVKD, per germline. The CDR3 spans 13 residues. Trimming removed 9 bases from V and 8 bases from J; junction bases left unmatched: 7. In DNA, the CDR3 is TGTGCCACCGCTAGCGGGAGTGGTGGTACGCAGTATTTT. This sequence encodes CATASGSGGTQYF.

Many counts were recorded for this clonotype. This chain links TRBV12-3 or TRBV12-4 with TRBJ2-3; TRBD1 matches 7 bases. Trimming removed 7 bases from V and 5 bases from J; junction bases left unmatched: 9. The CDR3 totals 14 residues. The CDR3: CASNVGQPLDTQYF. The CDR3 DNA follows: TGTGCCAGCAACGTGGGACAGCCACTAGATACGCAGTATTTT.

This clonotype was seen only a few times. The CDR3 is CASSYGWGGGQPQHF. Here the CDR3 DNA reads TGTGCCAGTAGTTATGGATGGGGAGGAGGGCAGCCCCAGCATTTT. The chain couples TRBV19 to TRBJ1-5; D is ambiguous. Between the trimmed V and J ends, which lost 5 bases and 7 bases, there was a span of 18 bases. Germline V gives CDR1 LNHDA, CDR2 SQIVND (reference sequence). This CDR3 has 15 residues. Using reference TRBV19 and TRBJ1-5 for the parts outside the CDR3, the full variable domain is DGGITQSPKYLFRKEGQNVTLSCEQNLNHDAMYWYRQDPGQGLRLIYYSQIVNDFQKGDIAEGYSVSREKKESFPLTVTSAQKNPTAFYLCASSYGWGGGQPQHFGDGTRLSIL.

This clonotype was detected many times. The V and J genes are TRBV15 and TRBJ2-2; D is unclear. Germline CDR1 reads LNHNV; CDR2 reads YYDKDF (reference sequence). V dropped 7 bases and J dropped 1 base, with 10 bases sitting between them. This CDR3 has 14 amino acids. The CDR3 region has the DNA TGTGCCACCACTCCTAAGGTGAACACCGGGGAGCTGTTTTTT. Its protein product is CATTPKVNTGELFF. Combining the CDR3 with reference TRBV15 and TRBJ2-2 gives the whole variable domain DAMVIQNPRYQVTQFGKPVTLSCSQTLNHNVMYWYQQKSSQAPKLLFHYYDKDFNNEADTPDNFQSRRPNTSFCFLDIRSPGLGDTAMYLCATTPKVNTGELFFGEGSRLTVL.

The chain employs TRBV20-1 and TRBJ2-3; D not resolved. Germline V lookup: CDR1 DFQATT, CDR2 SNEGSKA (reference sequence). The germline V and J ends were trimmed by 1 base and 4 bases, with 9 bases remaining between them. The CDR3 totals 13 residues. CDR3 DNA: TGCAGTGCTAGAGGTGGGAATTCAGATACGCAGTATTTT. It yields the protein CSARGGNSDTQYF.

The chain employs TRBV20-1 and TRBJ1-4; 8 bases align to TRBD1. The CDR3 runs to 16 residues. Germline V gene lookup returns CDR1 DFQATT and CDR2 SNEGSKA (reference sequence). J lost 0 bases, V lost 0 bases, and 3 bases had no gene match. The CDR3 region is CSARDRDRSTNEKLFF. In nucleotides, the CDR3 is TGCAGTGCTAGAGACAGGGACAGGTCAACTAATGAAAAACTGTTTTTT.

This clonotype was seen ten or more times. This rearrangement joins TRBV29-1 to TRBJ2-5; the D is unclear. V was shortened by 1 base and J by 5 bases, with 14 bases between the two germline ends. The germline V gene encodes CDR1 SQVTM and CDR2 ANQGSEA. The CDR3 is made up of 14 amino acids. CDR3 in amino acids: CSVEASLLGETQYF. The CDR3 coding sequence is TGCAGCGTTGAAGCATCCCTTCTAGGGGAGACCCAGTACTTC.

Regarding this clonotype: A read error may explain this, as a much larger clone is one base away. The genes are TRBV20-1 and TRBJ2-5, with D perhaps TRBD2 (5 bases). V was shortened by 6 bases and J by 4 bases, with 18 bases between the two germline ends. Germline assignment: CDR1 DFQATT and CDR2 SNEGSKA (reference sequence). This CDR3 spans 14 amino acids. The chain's CDR3 is CSAGEGGWGETQYF. CDR3 in DNA: TGCAGTGCAGGAGAGGGTGGCTGGGGAGAGACCCAGTACTTC.